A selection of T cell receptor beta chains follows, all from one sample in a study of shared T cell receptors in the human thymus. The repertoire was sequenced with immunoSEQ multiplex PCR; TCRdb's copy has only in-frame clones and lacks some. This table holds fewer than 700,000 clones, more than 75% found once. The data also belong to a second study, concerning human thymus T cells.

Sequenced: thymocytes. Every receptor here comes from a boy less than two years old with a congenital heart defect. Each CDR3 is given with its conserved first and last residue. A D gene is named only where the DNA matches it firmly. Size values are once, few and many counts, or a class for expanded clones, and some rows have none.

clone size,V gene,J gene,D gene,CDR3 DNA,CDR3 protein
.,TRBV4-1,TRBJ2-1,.,TGCGCCAGCAGCCACCCACCCGACAGGCGGAGCTCCTACAATGAGCAGTTCTTC,CASSHPPDRRSSYNEQFF
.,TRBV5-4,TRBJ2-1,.,TGTGCCAGCAGCTTGGGTGGCTGGGAGAATGAGCAGTTCTTC,CASSLGGWENEQFF
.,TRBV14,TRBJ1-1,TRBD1,TGTGCCAGCAGCCTCAGAACAGGGGAGAACACTGAAGCTTTCTTT,CASSLRTGENTEAFF
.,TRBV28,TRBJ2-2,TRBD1,TGTGCCAGCAGCTCGGACAGGGGAAGGACCGGGGAGCTGTTTTTT,CASSSDRGRTGELFF
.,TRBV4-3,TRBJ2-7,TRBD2,TGCGCCAGCAGCCAAAGACTAGCGGGATCCTACGAGCAGTACTTC,CASSQRLAGSYEQYF
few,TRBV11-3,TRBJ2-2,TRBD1,TGTGCCAGCAGCCGTGGACAGGGAAAGAACACCGGGGAGCTGTTTTTT,CASSRGQGKNTGELFF
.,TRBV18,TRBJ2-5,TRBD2,TGTGCCAGCCGACTAGCTTCAGAGACCCAGTACTTC,CASRLASETQYF
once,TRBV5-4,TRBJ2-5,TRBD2,TGTGCCAGCAGCCATAGCGGGAGGCTCCAAGAGACCCAGTACTTC,CASSHSGRLQETQYF
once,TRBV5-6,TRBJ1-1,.,TGTGCCAGCAGCCAGCACGGGGTAAACACTGAAGCTTTCTTT,CASSQHGVNTEAFF
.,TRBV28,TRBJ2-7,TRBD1,TGTGCCAGCAGTCCTGAGGGGGCCCACGAGCAGTACTTC,CASSPEGAHEQYF
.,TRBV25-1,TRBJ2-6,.,TGTGCCAGCAGTGAACTGGGCAGGGCGATCTCTGGGGCCAACGTCCTGACTTTC,CASSELGRAISGANVLTF
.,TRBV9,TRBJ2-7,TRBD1,TGTGCCAGCTCTCCACCGCACAGGGGTTACGAGCAGTACTTC,CASSPPHRGYEQYF
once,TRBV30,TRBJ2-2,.,TGTGCCTGGAGCCTTAGGAGCGACACCGGGGAGCTGTTTTTT,CAWSLRSDTGELFF
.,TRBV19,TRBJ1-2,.,TGTGCCAGTAGTATCGCAGGGGAAAACTATGGCTACACCTTC,CASSIAGENYGYTF
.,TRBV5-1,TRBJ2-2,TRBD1,TGCGCCAGCAGCTTGGCCGGGACAGGGGTCCCCGGGGAGCTGTTTTTT,CASSLAGTGVPGELFF
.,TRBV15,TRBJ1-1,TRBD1,TGTGCCACCAGCAGAGATCGGGACAGGGGGCAGCAAGGCATGAACACTGAAGCTTTCTTT,CATSRDRDRGQQGMNTEAFF
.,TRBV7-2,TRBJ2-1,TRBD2,TGTGCCAGCAGCCCCGGGACTAGCGGGAGGGCCTCTCTAGGTGAGCAGTTCTTC,CASSPGTSGRASLGEQFF
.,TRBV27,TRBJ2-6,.,TGTGCCAGCAGTCTAAACCTTGGGGGCCCCCCACTCTCTGGGGCCAACGTCCTGACTTTC,CASSLNLGGPPLSGANVLTF
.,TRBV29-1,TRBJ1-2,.,TGCAGCGTTGGAGGAACTTCCCTCGAGAACTATGGCTACACCTTC,CSVGGTSLENYGYTF
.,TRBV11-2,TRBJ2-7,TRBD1,TGTGCCAGCACCGGGGGGACAGGGGGCGCTTCCTACGAGCAGTACTTC,CASTGGTGGASYEQYF
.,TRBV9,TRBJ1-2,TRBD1,TGTGCCAGCAGCGTAGCCACAGGGGGACATGGCTACACCTTC,CASSVATGGHGYTF
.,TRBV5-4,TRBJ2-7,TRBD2,TGTGCCAGCAGCGAACAGGGACTAGCGGGAGACGAGCAGTACTTC,CASSEQGLAGDEQYF
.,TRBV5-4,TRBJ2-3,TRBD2,TGTGCCAGCAGCTTGCGAACTAGCGGGAGCACAGATACGCAGTATTTT,CASSLRTSGSTDTQYF
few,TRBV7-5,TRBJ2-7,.,TGTGTCAGAAGCCCAGGGGACAGGAGTTCCTACGAGCAGTACTTC,CVRSPGDRSSYEQYF
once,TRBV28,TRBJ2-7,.,TGTGCCAGCAGTCTAACTAGCCCCAGCTCCTACGAGCAGTACTTC,CASSLTSPSSYEQYF
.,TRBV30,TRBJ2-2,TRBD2,TGTGCCTGGAGCCCCGGGAGGGTGGGGGCCGGGGAGCTGTTTTTT,CAWSPGRVGAGELFF
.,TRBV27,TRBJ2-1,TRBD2,TGTGCCAGCACATCGAGGGAGGGTGAGCAGTTCTTC,CASTSREGEQFF
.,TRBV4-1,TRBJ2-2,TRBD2,TGCGCCAGCAGCCAAGATGTCGGGGGGTTGGCCACCGGGGAGCTGTTTTTT,CASSQDVGGLATGELFF
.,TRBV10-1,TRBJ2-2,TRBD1,TGCGCCAGCAGTGAGTCGGACAGGGTGGAAAACGGGGAGCTGTTTTTT,CASSESDRVENGELFF
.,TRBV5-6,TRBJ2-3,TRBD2,TGTGCCAGCAGCCCGGGAGGGGCAGATACGCAGTATTTT,CASSPGGADTQYF
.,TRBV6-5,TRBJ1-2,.,TGTGCCAGCAGTCAGGGGACATCGGATGGCTACACCTTC,CASSQGTSDGYTF